These 5 T cell receptor beta chains were sequenced from one sample in a study of Graves' ophthalmopathy and Graves' hyperthyroidism. Amplification of the TCR beta CDR3 regions used RNA transcripts (as template). Scientists carried out first-round RT-PCR using HTBI primers and then a second-round multiplex PCR. In TCRdb, the multiplex PCR reads were re-called with MiXCR into one record per CDR3 protein. The sample yields around 600,000 distinct CDR3 sequences, 35% to 50% seen once. Source material: peripheral blood. The receptors originated from an adult man with Graves' ophthalmopathy.

The V gene is TRBV5-1, the J gene TRBJ2-2; D remains unclear. The CDR3 consists of 13 residues. Germline values: CDR1 SGHRS, CDR2 YFSETQ. V was pared by 0 bases and J by 6 bases, with 6 bases between. In DNA, the CDR3 is TGCGCCAGCAGCTTGGACACCGCCGGGGAGCTGTTTTTT. Its translation: CASSLDTAGELFF.

This clonotype was seen a few times. The chain carries TRBV24-1 and TRBJ2-5; no clear D gene. The CDR3 contains 12 residues. Trimming removed 5 bases at V and 5 bases at J, with 8 bases between. Germline V gene lookup returns CDR1 KGHDR and CDR2 SFDVKD. The CDR3 DNA reads TGTGCCACCAGTGGGTTAGGGGAGACCCAGTACTTC. Its protein product is CATSGLGETQYF.

V usage is TRBV5-1 and J usage is TRBJ2-6; 8 bases align to TRBD1. J was trimmed by 0 bases and V by 2 bases; bases with no gene match: 10. CDR1 is SGHRS and CDR2 is YFSETQ in the germline V gene. CDR3 length: 19 amino acids. CDR3 nucleotide sequence: TGCGCCAGCAGCTTAAGGCGGGACAGGCAAATCTCTGGGGCCAACGTCCTGACTTTC. Translation: CASSLRRDRQISGANVLTF.

This clonotype was observed a handful of times. This chain connects TRBV5-1 to TRBJ1-5; weak D call: TRBD1 (6 bases). CDR1 and CDR2 (germline): SGHRS, YFSETQ. This CDR3 contains 17 residues. With 3 bases removed from V and 7 bases from J, the gap between germline ends came to 23 bases. The CDR3 DNA follows: TGCGCCAGCAGCTGGCGGGGGGGCCCTGGGGAGGTGCAGCCCCAGCATTTT. Amino acids: CASSWRGGPGEVQPQHF.

The table lists this clonotype with a count of one. DNA of the CDR3: TGCAGCGTTGAAGAGGGGGCAGGGGGCTACACCTTC. Translating gives CSVEEGAGGYTF. The chain is built from TRBV29-1 and TRBJ1-2, with a tentative D call TRBD1 (6 bases). Germline V gene sequence: CDR1 SQVTM, CDR2 ANQGSEA. Trimming pared 0 bases from V and 8 bases from J, leaving 10 bases between. CDR3 length equals 12 residues. The whole variable domain, remainder taken from reference TRBV29-1 and TRBJ1-2, is SAVISQKPSRDICQRGTSLTIQCQVDSQVTMMFWYRQQPGQSLTLIATANQGSEATYESGFVIDKFPISRPNLTFSTLTVSNMSPEDSSIYLCSVEEGAGGYTFGSGTRLTVV.